A few counts support the clone carrying this T cell receptor (beta chain). Antigen specificity is unknown. Molecules of cDNA were individually given unique molecular identifiers that were attached to them. TCRdb ran MiXCR on the 5' RACE reads and lists one entry per CDR3 protein. The repertoire consists of tens of thousands of distinct CDR3 sequences, with 12% occurring once and the leading ten covering about 2.6%. These data belong to a study of early T cells in non-severe SARS-CoV-2 infection. About the study: Bulk RNA taken from unsorted whole blood was sequenced, leaving chains unpaired. Study outcomes and limitations: CD4 and private specificities were missed by VDJdb matching, which favored anti-spike CD8 responses.

The CDR3 is made up of 11 amino acids. Trimming removed 8 bases at V and 2 bases at J, with 6 bases between. Germline CDR1 is SGHAT and CDR2 is FQNNGV. Source material: whole blood. The source is an adult who was a healthcare worker with PCR-confirmed SARS-CoV-2 infection or an uninfected control (not recorded which). The J gene is TRBJ1-2, the V gene TRBV11-2; unclear D gene. Here the CDR3 reads CASGVNYGYTF. The CDR3 nucleotides read TGTGCCAGCGGGGTAAACTATGGCTACACCTTC.